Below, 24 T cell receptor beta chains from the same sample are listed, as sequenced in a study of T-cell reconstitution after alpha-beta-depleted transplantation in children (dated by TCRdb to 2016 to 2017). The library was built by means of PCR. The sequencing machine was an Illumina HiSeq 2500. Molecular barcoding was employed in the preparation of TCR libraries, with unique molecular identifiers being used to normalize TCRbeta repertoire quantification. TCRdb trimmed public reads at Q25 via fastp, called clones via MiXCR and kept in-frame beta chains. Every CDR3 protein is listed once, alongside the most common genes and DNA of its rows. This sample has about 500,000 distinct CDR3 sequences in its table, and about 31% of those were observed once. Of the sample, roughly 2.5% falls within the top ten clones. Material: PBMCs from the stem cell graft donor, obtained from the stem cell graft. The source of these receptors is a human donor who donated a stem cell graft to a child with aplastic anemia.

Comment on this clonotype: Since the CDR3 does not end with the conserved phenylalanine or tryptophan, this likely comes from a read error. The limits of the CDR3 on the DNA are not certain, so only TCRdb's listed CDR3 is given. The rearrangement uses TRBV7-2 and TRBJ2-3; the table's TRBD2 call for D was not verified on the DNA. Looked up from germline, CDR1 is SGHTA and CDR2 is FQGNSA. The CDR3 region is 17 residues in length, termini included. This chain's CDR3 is CASSLVVYVGGHTDTQY.

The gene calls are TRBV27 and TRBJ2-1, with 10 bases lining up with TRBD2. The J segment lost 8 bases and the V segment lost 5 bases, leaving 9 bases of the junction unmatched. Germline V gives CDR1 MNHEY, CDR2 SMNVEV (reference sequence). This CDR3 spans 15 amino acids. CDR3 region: CASSPSSGRKHEQFF. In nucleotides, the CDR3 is TGTGCCAGCAGTCCCTCTAGCGGGAGAAAGCATGAGCAGTTCTTC.

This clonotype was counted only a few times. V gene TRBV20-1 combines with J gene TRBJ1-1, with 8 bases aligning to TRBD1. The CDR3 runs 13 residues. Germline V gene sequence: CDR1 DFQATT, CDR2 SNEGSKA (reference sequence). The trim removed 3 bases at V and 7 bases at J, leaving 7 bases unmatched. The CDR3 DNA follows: TGCAGTGCTAGGGCCAGGACAGGGAGTGAAGCTTTCTTT. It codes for CSARARTGSEAFF.

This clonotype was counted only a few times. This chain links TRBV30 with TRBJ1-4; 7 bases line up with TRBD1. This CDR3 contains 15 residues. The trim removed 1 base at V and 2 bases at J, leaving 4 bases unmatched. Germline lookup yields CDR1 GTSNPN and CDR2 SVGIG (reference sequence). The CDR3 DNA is TGTGCCTGGAGTGGGCAACAGGGGACTAATGAAAAACTGTTTTTT. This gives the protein CAWSGQQGTNEKLFF.

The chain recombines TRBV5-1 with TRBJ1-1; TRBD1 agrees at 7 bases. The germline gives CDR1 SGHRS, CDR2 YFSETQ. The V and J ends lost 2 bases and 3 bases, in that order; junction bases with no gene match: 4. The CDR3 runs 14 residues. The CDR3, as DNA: TGCGCCAGCAGCTTAAGGGGGCAGGACACTGAAGCTTTCTTT. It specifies CASSLRGQDTEAFF.

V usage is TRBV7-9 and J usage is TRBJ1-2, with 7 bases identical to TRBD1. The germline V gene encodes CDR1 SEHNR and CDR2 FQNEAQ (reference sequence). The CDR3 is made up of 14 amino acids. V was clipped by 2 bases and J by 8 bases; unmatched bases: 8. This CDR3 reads CASSLTGDPGGYTF. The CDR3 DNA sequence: TGTGCCAGCAGCTTAACAGGGGACCCGGGGGGCTACACCTTC.

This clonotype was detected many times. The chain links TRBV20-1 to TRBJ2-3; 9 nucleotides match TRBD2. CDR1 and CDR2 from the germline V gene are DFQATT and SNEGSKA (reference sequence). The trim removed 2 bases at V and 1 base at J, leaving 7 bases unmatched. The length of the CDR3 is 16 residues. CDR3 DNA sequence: TGCAGTGCTAGACCACCTAGCGGGAAGGGCACAGATACGCAGTATTTT. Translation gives CSARPPSGKGTDTQYF.

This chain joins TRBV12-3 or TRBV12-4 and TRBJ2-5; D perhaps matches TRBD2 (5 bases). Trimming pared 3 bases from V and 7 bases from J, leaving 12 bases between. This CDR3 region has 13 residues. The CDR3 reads CASSLSLEGTQYF. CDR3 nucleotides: TGTGCCAGCAGTTTGAGTCTAGAGGGGACCCAGTACTTC.

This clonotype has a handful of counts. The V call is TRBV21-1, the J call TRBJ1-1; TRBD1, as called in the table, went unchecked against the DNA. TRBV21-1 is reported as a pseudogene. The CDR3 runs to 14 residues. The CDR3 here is CASSNQPGNTEAFF. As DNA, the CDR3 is TGTGCCAGCAGCAACCAGCCGGGGAACACTGAAGCTTTCTTT.

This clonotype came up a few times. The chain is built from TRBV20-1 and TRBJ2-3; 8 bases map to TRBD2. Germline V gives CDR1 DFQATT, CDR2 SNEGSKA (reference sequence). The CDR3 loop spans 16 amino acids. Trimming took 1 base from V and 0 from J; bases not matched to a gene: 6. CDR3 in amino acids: CSARGKREISTDTQYF. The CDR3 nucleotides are TGCAGTGCTAGAGGAAAGCGGGAGATTAGCACAGATACGCAGTATTTT.

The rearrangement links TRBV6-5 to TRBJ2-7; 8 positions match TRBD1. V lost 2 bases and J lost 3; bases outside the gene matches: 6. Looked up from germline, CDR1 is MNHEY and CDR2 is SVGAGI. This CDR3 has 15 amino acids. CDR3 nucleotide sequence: TGTGCCAGCAGTTACGTCCAGGGGGCCCTCTACGAGCAGTACTTC. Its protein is CASSYVQGALYEQYF.

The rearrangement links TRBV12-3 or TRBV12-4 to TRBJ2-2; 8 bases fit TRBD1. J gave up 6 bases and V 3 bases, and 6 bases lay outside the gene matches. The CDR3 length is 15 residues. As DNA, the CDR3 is TGTGCCAGCAGTTTGGACAGGGTGCTCGCCGGGGAGCTGTTTTTT. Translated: CASSLDRVLAGELFF.

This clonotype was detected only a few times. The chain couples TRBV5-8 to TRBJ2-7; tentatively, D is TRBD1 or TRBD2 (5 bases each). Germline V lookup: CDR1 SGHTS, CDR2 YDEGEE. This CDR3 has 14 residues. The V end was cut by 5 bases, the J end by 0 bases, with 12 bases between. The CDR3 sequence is CASSHGGVSYEQYV. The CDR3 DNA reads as TGTGCCAGCAGTCATGGGGGAGTCTCCTACGAGCAGTACGTC.

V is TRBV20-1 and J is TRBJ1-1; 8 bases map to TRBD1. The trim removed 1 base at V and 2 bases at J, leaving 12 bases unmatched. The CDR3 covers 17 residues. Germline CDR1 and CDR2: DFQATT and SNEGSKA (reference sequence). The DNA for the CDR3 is TGCAGTGCTAGAGTTAAGGGAGGCGGGACAGGTAACACTGAAGCTTTCTTT. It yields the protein CSARVKGGGTGNTEAFF.

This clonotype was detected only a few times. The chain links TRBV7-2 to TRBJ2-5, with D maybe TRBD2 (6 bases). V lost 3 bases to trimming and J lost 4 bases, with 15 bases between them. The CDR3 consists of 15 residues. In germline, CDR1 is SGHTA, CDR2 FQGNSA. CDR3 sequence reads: CASSFPPGAGETQYF. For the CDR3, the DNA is TGTGCCAGCAGCTTTCCTCCGGGAGCGGGAGAGACCCAGTACTTC.

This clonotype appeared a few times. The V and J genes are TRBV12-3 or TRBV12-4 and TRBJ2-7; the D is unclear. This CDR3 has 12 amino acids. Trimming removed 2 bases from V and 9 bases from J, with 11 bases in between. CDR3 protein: CASSLSSIGQYF. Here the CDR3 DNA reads TGTGCCAGCAGTTTAAGCTCGATTGGGCAGTACTTC.

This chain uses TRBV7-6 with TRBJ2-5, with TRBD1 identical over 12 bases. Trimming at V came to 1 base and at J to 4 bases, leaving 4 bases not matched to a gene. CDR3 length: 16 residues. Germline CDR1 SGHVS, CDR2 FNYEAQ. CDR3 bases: TGTGCCAGCAGCTTAGGCGGGACAGGGGGCATAGAGACCCAGTACTTC. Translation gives CASSLGGTGGIETQYF.

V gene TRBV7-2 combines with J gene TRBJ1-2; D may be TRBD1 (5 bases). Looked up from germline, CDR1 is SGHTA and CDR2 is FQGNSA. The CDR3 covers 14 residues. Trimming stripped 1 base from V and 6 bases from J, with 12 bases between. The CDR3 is CASSLVRGSNGYTF. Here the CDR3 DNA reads TGTGCCAGCAGCTTAGTGAGGGGTTCTAATGGCTACACCTTC. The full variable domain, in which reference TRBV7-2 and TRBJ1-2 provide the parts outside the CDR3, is GAGVSQSPSNKVTEKGKDVELRCDPISGHTALYWYRQSLGQGLEFLIYFQGNSAPDKSGLPSDRFSAERTGGSVSTLTIQRTQQEDSAVYLCASSLVRGSNGYTFGSGTRLTVV.

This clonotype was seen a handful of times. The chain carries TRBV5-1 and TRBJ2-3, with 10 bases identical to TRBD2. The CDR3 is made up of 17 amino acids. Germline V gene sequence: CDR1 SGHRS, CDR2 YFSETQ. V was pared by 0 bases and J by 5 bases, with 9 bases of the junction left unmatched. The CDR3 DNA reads TGCGCCAGCAGCTTGGGGCTAGCGGGAGCACCGGTAGATACGCAGTATTTT. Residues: CASSLGLAGAPVDTQYF.

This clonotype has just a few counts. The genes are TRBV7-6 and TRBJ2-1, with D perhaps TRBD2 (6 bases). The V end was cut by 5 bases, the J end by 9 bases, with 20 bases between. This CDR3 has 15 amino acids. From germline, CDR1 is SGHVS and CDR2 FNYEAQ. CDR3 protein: CASSRGIMYGSEQFF. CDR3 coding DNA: TGTGCCAGCAGCCGCGGGATTATGTATGGCTCTGAGCAGTTCTTC.

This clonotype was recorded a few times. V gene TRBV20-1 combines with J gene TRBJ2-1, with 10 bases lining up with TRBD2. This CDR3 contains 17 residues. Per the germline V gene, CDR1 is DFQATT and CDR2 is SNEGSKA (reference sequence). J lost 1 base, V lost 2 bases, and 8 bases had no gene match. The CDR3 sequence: CSARSSGRATSYNEQFF. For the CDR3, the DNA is TGCAGTGCTAGATCGAGCGGGAGGGCTACATCCTACAATGAGCAGTTCTTC.

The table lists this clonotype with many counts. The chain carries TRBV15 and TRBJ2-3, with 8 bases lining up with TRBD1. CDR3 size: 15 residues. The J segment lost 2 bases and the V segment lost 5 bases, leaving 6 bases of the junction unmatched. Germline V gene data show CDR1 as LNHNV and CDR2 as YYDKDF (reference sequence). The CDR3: CATSPGTGPTDTQYF. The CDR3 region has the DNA TGTGCCACCAGCCCCGGGACAGGACCCACAGATACGCAGTATTTT.

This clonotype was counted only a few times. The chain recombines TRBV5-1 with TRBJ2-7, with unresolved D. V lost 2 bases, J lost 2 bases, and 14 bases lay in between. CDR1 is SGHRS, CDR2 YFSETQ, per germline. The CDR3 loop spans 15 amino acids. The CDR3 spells CASSFIPGTTYEQYF. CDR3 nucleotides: TGCGCCAGCAGCTTCATCCCAGGTACCACCTACGAGCAGTACTTC. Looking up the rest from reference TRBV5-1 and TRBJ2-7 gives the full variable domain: KAGVTQTPRYLIKTRGQQVTLSCSPISGHRSVSWYQQTPGQGLQFLFEYFSETQRNKGNFPGRFSGRQFSNSRSEMNVSTLELGDSALYLCASSFIPGTTYEQYFGPGTRLTVT.

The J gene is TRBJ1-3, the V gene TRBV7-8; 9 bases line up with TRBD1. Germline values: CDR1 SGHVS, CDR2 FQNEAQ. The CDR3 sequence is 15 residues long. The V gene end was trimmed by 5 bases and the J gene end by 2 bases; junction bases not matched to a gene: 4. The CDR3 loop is CASSPWTGAGNTIYF. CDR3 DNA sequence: TGTGCCAGCAGCCCCTGGACAGGGGCTGGAAACACCATATATTTT.